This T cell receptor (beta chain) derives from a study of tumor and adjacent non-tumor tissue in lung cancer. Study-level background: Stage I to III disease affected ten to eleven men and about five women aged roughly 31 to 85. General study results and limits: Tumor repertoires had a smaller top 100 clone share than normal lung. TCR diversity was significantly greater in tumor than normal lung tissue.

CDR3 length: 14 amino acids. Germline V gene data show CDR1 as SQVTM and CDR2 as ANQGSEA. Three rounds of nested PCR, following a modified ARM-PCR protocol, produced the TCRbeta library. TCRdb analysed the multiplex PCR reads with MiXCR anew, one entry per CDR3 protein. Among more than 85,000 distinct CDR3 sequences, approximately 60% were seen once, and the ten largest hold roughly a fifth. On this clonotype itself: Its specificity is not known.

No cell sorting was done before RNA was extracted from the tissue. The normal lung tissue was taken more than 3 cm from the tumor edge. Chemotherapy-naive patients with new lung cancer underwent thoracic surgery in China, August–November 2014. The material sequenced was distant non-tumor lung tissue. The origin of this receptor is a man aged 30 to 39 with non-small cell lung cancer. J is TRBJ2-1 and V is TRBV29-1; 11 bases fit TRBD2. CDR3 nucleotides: TGCAGGGTGGTGACTAGCGGGACTTGGAATGAGCAGTTCTTC. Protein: CRVVTSGTWNEQFF.